The 22 T cell receptor beta chains in this list originate from one sample, sequenced in a study of shared clonotypes between healthy human individuals (TCRdb year 2020). The library was prepared using the immunoSEQ multiplex PCR assay. TCRdb holds this immuneACCESS table with in-frame rearrangements only. Some clones are missing; in checked studies, unresolved V genes explain under half, and the rest has no known cause. The sample has about 380,000 clones on record, 90% to 97% of them singletons. The ten largest account for 0.25% to 0.35% of the sample. The sample consisted of memory CD8+ T cells sorted from blood. Interpreted using the paper, the cell subset or site label stands for: CD45RO+ cells pooled with CCR7-negative TemRA cells. These receptors were taken from a man younger than 45 in good health.

The chain employs TRBV6-1 and TRBJ1-1; TRBD1 matches 7 bases. The CDR3 is 13 amino acids. With V trimmed by 6 bases and J by 5 bases, 6 bases remained unmatched. Germline assignment: CDR1 MNHNS and CDR2 SASEGT. The CDR3 nucleotides read TGTGCCAGCAGGATGACAGGGCGGACTGAAGCTTTCTTT. This codes for CASRMTGRTEAFF.

The V and J genes are TRBV6-1 and TRBJ1-5, with a weak D call TRBD1 (6 bases). The length of the CDR3 is 16 residues. V was cut by 0 bases and J by 0 bases, with 9 bases left in between. Germline V gives CDR1 MNHNS, CDR2 SASEGT. This CDR3 reads CASSEAPGVSNQPQHF. As DNA, the CDR3 is TGTGCCAGCAGTGAAGCGCCAGGGGTTAGCAATCAGCCCCAGCATTTT.

The chain is built from TRBV6-6 and TRBJ1-2; D gene uncertain. Deletions cut 7 bases from V and 4 bases from J, with 4 bases between. This CDR3 is built from 10 residues. Germline CDR1 reads MNHNY; CDR2 reads SVGAGI (reference sequence). CDR3 protein: CASTLYGYTF. The CDR3, as DNA: TGTGCCAGCACCCTCTATGGCTACACCTTC.

The chain carries TRBV4-1 and TRBJ2-1, with 7 bases identical to TRBD1. Germline CDR1 reads MGHRA; CDR2 reads YSYEKL. The V and J ends lost 5 bases and 10 bases, in that order; junction bases with no gene match: 8. The CDR3 runs 13 residues. DNA of the CDR3: TGCGCCAGCAGCTCTGAAGGGGGCGCAGAGCAGTTCTTC. It is translated as CASSSEGGAEQFF.

The chain employs TRBV5-3 and TRBJ2-4; 7 bases map to TRBD2. TRBV5-3 is recorded as an ORF, its role being uncertain. The trim removed 1 base at V and 6 bases at J, leaving 7 bases unmatched. This CDR3 has 15 amino acids. CDR3 in amino acids: CARSLSREWGNIQYF. The CDR3 nucleotides read TGTGCCAGAAGCTTGTCGCGGGAGTGGGGAAACATTCAGTACTTC.

This clone was seen a few times. The rearrangement uses TRBV6-5 and TRBJ2-6; D possibly corresponds to TRBD2 (7 bases). The ends were cut back, 7 bases at V and 9 bases at J, with 13 bases in the middle. The CDR3 is 13 residues long. The V gene's germline CDR1 is MNHEY and CDR2 SVGAGI. The chain's CDR3 is CASKRGGLNVLTF. CDR3 coding DNA: TGTGCCAGCAAAAGGGGGGGGCTCAACGTCCTGACTTTC.

The V and J genes are TRBV28 and TRBJ1-2, with 7 bases identical to TRBD1. V shed 3 bases, J shed 0 bases, and the junction held 4 bases outside the gene matches. The CDR3 contains 15 residues. In germline, CDR1 is MDHEN, CDR2 SYDVKM. CDR3 DNA: TGTGCCAGCAGTTTCGGGGACAGTACTAACTATGGCTACACCTTC. Its translation is CASSFGDSTNYGYTF.

This clone was seen only once. The rearrangement uses TRBV5-4 and TRBJ2-1; D is possibly TRBD2 (5 bases). Germline loops: CDR1 SGHNT, CDR2 YYREEE (reference sequence). This CDR3 has 14 residues. The V end lost 0 bases, the J end lost 5 bases, and 9 bases lay between the germline ends. CDR3 in amino acids: CASSLVGDHNEQFF. CDR3 bases: TGTGCCAGCAGCTTGGTCGGGGATCACAATGAGCAGTTCTTC.

The chain carries TRBV14 and TRBJ1-1; TRBD1 might be the D (6 bases). Trimming took off 4 bases at V and 7 bases at J, with 13 bases between the two ends. This CDR3 is 13 amino acids long. Per germline, CDR1 SGHDN and CDR2 FVKESK. The CDR3 sequence: CASSPLGGGEAFF. CDR3 bases: TGTGCCAGCAGCCCCTTGGGGGGCGGTGAAGCTTTCTTT.

V and J are TRBV28 and TRBJ1-2, with 9 bases lining up with TRBD1. CDR3 length: 14 residues. V gave up 6 bases and J gave up 5 bases; unmatched junction bases: 7. The germline CDR1 and CDR2 sequences are MDHEN and SYDVKM. The CDR3 DNA is TGTGCCAGCAGAGAAACAGGGGGCCCTTATGGCTACACCTTC. It yields the protein CASRETGGPYGYTF.

The V gene is TRBV28, the J gene TRBJ2-7; 10 bases are shared with TRBD2. The V and J ends lost 5 bases and 4 bases, in that order; junction bases with no gene match: 2. Looked up from germline, CDR1 is MDHEN and CDR2 is SYDVKM. The CDR3 runs 13 residues. The CDR3 nucleotides read TGTGCCAGCAGTAATAGCGGGAGGTACGAGCAGTACTTC. Amino acid sequence: CASSNSGRYEQYF.

The CDR3 is CASSPDRGPDTQYF. DNA for the CDR3: TGTGCCAGCAGTCCCGACAGGGGCCCAGATACGCAGTATTTT. The V gene is TRBV28, the J gene TRBJ2-3; TRBD1 aligns across 8 bases. The CDR3 has 14 amino acids. V lost 5 bases to trimming and J lost 4 bases; unmatched junction nucleotides: 5. Germline assignment: CDR1 MDHEN and CDR2 SYDVKM. Filled out from reference TRBV28 and TRBJ2-3, the complete variable domain reads DVKVTQSSRYLVKRTGEKVFLECVQDMDHENMFWYRQDPGLGLRLIYFSYDVKMKEKGDIPEGYSVSREKKERFSLILESASTNQTSMYLCASSPDRGPDTQYFGPGTRLTVL.

CDR3 sequence reads: CASSQEDGTGGFGSYNEQFF. CDR3 nucleotide sequence: TGTGCCAGCAGCCAAGAGGACGGGACAGGGGGCTTTGGCTCCTACAATGAGCAGTTCTTC. The gene calls are TRBV4-2 and TRBJ2-1; 12 bases align to TRBD1. The junction had 9 bases not matched to a gene; V was cut back by 0 bases and J by 0 bases. Germline V gene data show CDR1 as LGHNA and CDR2 as YNFKEQ. This CDR3 region has 20 residues.

The CDR3, as DNA: TGTGCCTGGAGTGTACCTAGGGGCTTGAATTCACCCCTCCACTTT. Its protein is CAWSVPRGLNSPLHF. The chain joins TRBV30 to TRBJ1-6; perhaps TRBD1 as D (5 bases). From germline, CDR1 is GTSNPN and CDR2 SVGIG (reference sequence). This CDR3 has 15 amino acids. The germline V and J ends were trimmed by 0 bases and 7 bases, with 13 bases remaining between them.

The V call is TRBV10-1, the J call TRBJ2-4, with 12 bases that match TRBD2. V gave up 4 bases and J gave up 8 bases; unmatched junction bases: 0. The CDR3 is 13 amino acids. Looked up from germline, CDR1 is WNHNN and CDR2 is SYGVQD (reference sequence). The CDR3 DNA reads TGCGCCAGCAGTGGGACTAGCGGGGACATTCAGTACTTC. Its protein product is CASSGTSGDIQYF.

The J gene is TRBJ2-5, the V gene TRBV11-1; D not resolved. The ends were cut back, 1 base at V and 1 base at J, with 1 base in the middle. CDR1 and CDR2 (germline): SGHAT, FQDESV (reference sequence). The CDR3 covers 12 residues. In nucleotides, the CDR3 is TGTGCCAGCAGCTTAGGCCAAGAGACCCAGTACTTC. It encodes CASSLGQETQYF. Full variable domain (remainder filled in from reference TRBV11-1 and TRBJ2-5): EAEVAQSPRYKITEKSQAVAFWCDPISGHATLYWYRQILGQGPELLVQFQDESVVDDSQLPKDRFSAERLKGVDSTLKIQPAELGDSAMYLCASSLGQETQYFGPGTRLLVL.

The V call is TRBV29-1, the J call TRBJ2-3, with TRBD2 matching over 9 bases. The germline V gene encodes CDR1 SQVTM and CDR2 ANQGSEA. The CDR3 has 15 residues. V shed 4 bases, J shed 2 bases, and the junction held 7 bases outside the gene matches. The CDR3: CSVGWGGRATDTQYF. The DNA of the CDR3 is TGCAGCGTTGGGTGGGGCGGGAGGGCCACAGATACGCAGTATTTT.

The V and J genes are TRBV6-5 and TRBJ1-4, with 9 bases that match TRBD1. The junction had 9 bases not matched to a gene; V was cut back by 2 bases and J by 8 bases. Germline V gives CDR1 MNHEY, CDR2 SVGAGI. The CDR3 is 16 amino acids. The CDR3 spells CASSYGPTGGEEKLFF. The CDR3 DNA sequence: TGTGCCAGCAGTTACGGACCGACAGGGGGAGAGGAAAAACTGTTTTTT.

In the case of this clone: The identical CDR3 is also encoded by other nucleotide sequences in the sample. The chain recombines TRBV28 with TRBJ2-7; D not resolved. The CDR3 extends over 10 amino acids. Germline CDR1 is MDHEN and CDR2 is SYDVKM. V dropped 6 bases and J dropped 3 bases, with 3 bases sitting between them. CDR3 residues: CASSGYEQYF. For the CDR3, the DNA is TGTGCCAGCAGCGGCTACGAGCAGTACTTC. Full variable domain (rest looked up from reference TRBV28 and TRBJ2-7): DVKVTQSSRYLVKRTGEKVFLECVQDMDHENMFWYRQDPGLGLRLIYFSYDVKMKEKGDIPEGYSVSREKKERFSLILESASTNQTSMYLCASSGYEQYFGPGTRLTVT.

The V and J genes are TRBV6-4 and TRBJ2-3; 9 positions match TRBD2. The junction had 8 bases not matched to a gene; V was cut back by 5 bases and J by 5 bases. The CDR3 length is 15 residues. CDR1 is MRHNA and CDR2 is SNTAGT in the germline V gene. CDR3 loop: CASSPGSGSGDTQYF. In DNA form, the CDR3 reads TGTGCCAGCAGTCCGGGTAGCGGGAGCGGAGATACGCAGTATTTT.

The rearrangement links TRBV11-2 to TRBJ2-3; possible D gene TRBD1, 5 bases. The germline V and J ends were trimmed by 1 base and 8 bases, with 16 bases remaining between them. Germline lookup yields CDR1 SGHAT and CDR2 FQNNGV. There are 15 residues in the CDR3. CDR3 in amino acids: CASSLVEWRQGTQYF. CDR3 DNA sequence: TGTGCCAGCAGCTTAGTGGAGTGGCGGCAGGGTACGCAGTATTTT.

This chain uses TRBV6-5 with TRBJ1-4, with TRBD1 as a possible D gene (5 bases). Trimming took 4 bases from V and 3 from J, leaving 9 bases between them. Germline assignment: CDR1 MNHEY and CDR2 SVGAGI. This CDR3 contains 14 residues. CDR3 amino acids: CASSFRVPNEKLFF. The CDR3 coding sequence is TGTGCCAGCAGTTTCAGGGTCCCTAATGAAAAACTGTTTTTT.